One sample yielded the 27 T cell receptor beta chains listed below, sequenced in a study of control samples from healthy donors and cancer patients. The repertoire was sequenced with immunoSEQ multiplex PCR; TCRdb's copy has only in-frame clones and lacks some. The sample has roughly 88,000 clones; about 89% are singletons. The sequenced material came from blood. These receptors originate from a woman younger than 45 in good health.

The chain recombines TRBV6-5 with TRBJ1-4, with TRBD1 as a possible D gene (6 bases). The germline gives CDR1 MNHEY, CDR2 SVGAGI. CDR3 length: 14 residues. V lost 6 bases to trimming and J lost 5 bases, with 13 bases between them. The CDR3 is CASRGHVGNEKLFF. The CDR3 nucleotides are TGTGCCAGCAGGGGACACGTAGGGAATGAAAAACTGTTTTTT.

This chain uses TRBV28 with TRBJ1-1; no definite D call. Trimming took 3 bases from V and 0 from J, leaving 8 bases between them. The CDR3 runs to 14 residues. The germline gives CDR1 MDHEN, CDR2 SYDVKM. CDR3 sequence: CASSFRQMNTEAFF. CDR3 nucleotide sequence: TGTGCCAGCAGTTTTAGGCAGATGAACACTGAAGCTTTCTTT.

The rearrangement links TRBV19 to TRBJ1-2; 12 bases agree with TRBD1. The CDR3 is 14 amino acids. V dropped 9 bases and J dropped 7; count of bases not matched to a gene: 9. Germline CDR1 reads LNHDA; CDR2 reads SQIVND (reference sequence). The CDR3: CASHRGQGARGYTF. CDR3 coding DNA: TGTGCCAGCCACAGGGGACAGGGGGCTCGTGGCTACACCTTC.

The V call is TRBV7-9, the J call TRBJ2-3; possible D gene TRBD2, 6 bases. Germline lookup yields CDR1 SEHNR and CDR2 FQNEAQ (reference sequence). CDR3 size: 16 residues. V was trimmed by 1 base and J by 4 bases, leaving 15 bases between them. CDR3 protein: CASSLGGWRGADTQYF. The CDR3 bases are TGTGCCAGCAGCTTAGGGGGTTGGAGGGGAGCAGATACGCAGTATTTT.

The chain uses TRBV27 and TRBJ1-3; tentative D call: TRBD1 (5 bases). The CDR3 has 14 amino acids. Germline V gives CDR1 MNHEY, CDR2 SMNVEV (reference sequence). Trimming left V 2 bases short and J 4 bases short, with 9 bases between. The CDR3, as DNA: TGTGCCAGCAGTTTAAGGGCAGGGGGAAACACCATATATTTT. Its translation is CASSLRAGGNTIYF.

The chain combines TRBV29-1 with TRBJ1-1, with D uncertain. V was shortened by 0 bases and J by 11 bases, with 13 bases between the two germline ends. The CDR3 contains 12 residues. Germline CDR1 is SQVTM and CDR2 is ANQGSEA. Here the CDR3 DNA reads TGCAGCGTTGAAGACGGCCACAAAGGGGCTTTCTTT. Its translation: CSVEDGHKGAFF.

The chain recombines TRBV5-1 with TRBJ2-7; TRBD1 matches 10 bases. V trimming: 2 bases; J trimming: 5 bases; junction bases outside the gene matches: 4. Germline V lookup: CDR1 SGHRS, CDR2 YFSETQ. This CDR3 spans 14 amino acids. In DNA, the CDR3 is TGCGCCAGCAGCTTCCGGGACAGGGGCCACGAGCAGTACTTC. Translated: CASSFRDRGHEQYF.

The rearrangement joins TRBV27 to TRBJ2-2; the D is unclear. Germline lookup yields CDR1 MNHEY and CDR2 SMNVEV (reference sequence). The CDR3 totals 11 residues. V was clipped by 6 bases and J by 6 bases, with 5 bases between them. The CDR3 protein is CASRRSGELFF. The CDR3 coding sequence is TGTGCCAGCAGGCGCTCCGGGGAGCTGTTTTTT.

The V gene is TRBV7-9, the J gene TRBJ2-1; D call uncertain. This CDR3 has 16 amino acids. CDR1 and CDR2 from the germline V gene are SEHNR and FQNEAQ (reference sequence). The ends were cut back, 2 bases at V and 0 bases at J, with 11 bases in the middle. The CDR3 loop is CASSLIGASSYNEQFF. The CDR3 coding sequence is TGTGCCAGCAGCTTAATAGGCGCAAGCTCCTACAATGAGCAGTTCTTC.

The chain has TRBV27 and TRBJ2-7; 13 nucleotides align to TRBD2. The germline gives CDR1 MNHEY, CDR2 SMNVEV (reference sequence). J gave up 0 bases and V 7 bases, and 18 bases lay outside the gene matches. CDR3 size: 20 residues. This CDR3 reads CASTENSSGTSGTLSYEQYF. The CDR3 DNA follows: TGTGCCAGCACAGAGAACTCCTCCGGGACTAGCGGGACGCTCTCCTACGAGCAGTACTTC.

The V and J genes are TRBV5-1 and TRBJ1-2; D is undetermined. The V and J ends lost 4 bases and 0 bases respectively, with 7 bases between them. Germline CDR1 is SGHRS and CDR2 is YFSETQ. The CDR3 contains 13 residues. In nucleotides, the CDR3 is TGCGCCAGCAGCCGAGAATCTAACTATGGCTACACCTTC. This encodes CASSRESNYGYTF.

J is TRBJ2-3 and V is TRBV6-1; perhaps D is TRBD1 or TRBD2 (5 bases each). Germline-derived CDR1 and CDR2 are MNHNS and SASEGT. V lost 3 bases and J 6 bases, leaving 16 bases between the germline ends. The CDR3 has 15 residues. The CDR3 is CASSDGTTILDTQYF. Written as DNA, the CDR3 is TGTGCCAGCAGTGACGGGACCACTATCCTCGATACGCAGTATTTT.

The gene calls are TRBV28 and TRBJ1-4; D might be TRBD1 (6 bases). The CDR3 extends over 13 amino acids. CDR1 and CDR2 (germline): MDHEN, SYDVKM. Trimming stripped 7 bases from V and 8 bases from J, with 14 bases between. CDR3 coding DNA: TGTGCCAGCACCAGGACAGCGAGGGAAAAACTGTTTTTT. Its translation is CASTRTAREKLFF.

V and J are TRBV7-9 and TRBJ1-3, with a possible D match to TRBD1 (6 bases). The ends were cut back, 4 bases at V and 2 bases at J, with 12 bases in the middle. Germline V gene lookup returns CDR1 SEHNR and CDR2 FQNEAQ (reference sequence). The length of the CDR3 is 15 residues. CDR3 nucleotides: TGTGCCAGCAGCTCGGGGGCAGGGCCTGGAAACACCATATATTTT. Amino acid sequence: CASSSGAGPGNTIYF.

The chain has TRBV21-1 and TRBJ1-5. TRBV21-1 has pseudogene status. The CDR3 loop spans 15 amino acids. This chain's CDR3 is CASIRGSYFNQPQHF. The CDR3 DNA is TGTGCCAGCATACGGGGGTCCTACTTCAATCAGCCCCAGCATTTT.

In its sample, this clone was seen once. This chain joins TRBV5-1 and TRBJ2-1; D is unclear. The V gene's germline CDR1 is SGHRS and CDR2 YFSETQ. Between the trimmed V and J ends, which lost 4 bases and 1 base, there was a span of 9 bases. CDR3 size: 14 residues. The CDR3 region has the DNA TGCGCCAGCAGCATAGACTTGTCCTACAATGAGCAGTTCTTC. Translating it yields CASSIDLSYNEQFF.

V usage is TRBV5-1 and J usage is TRBJ1-4, with D uncertain. V was cut by 0 bases and J by 4 bases, with 10 bases left in between. The germline gives CDR1 SGHRS, CDR2 YFSETQ. The CDR3 totals 15 residues. CDR3 sequence reads: CASSLDPASNEKLFF. For the CDR3, the DNA is TGCGCCAGCAGCTTGGACCCTGCAAGTAATGAAAAACTGTTTTTT. Drawing the rest from reference TRBV5-1 and TRBJ1-4, the complete variable domain is KAGVTQTPRYLIKTRGQQVTLSCSPISGHRSVSWYQQTPGQGLQFLFEYFSETQRNKGNFPGRFSGRQFSNSRSEMNVSTLELGDSALYLCASSLDPASNEKLFFGSGTQLSVL.

As DNA, the CDR3 is TGTGCCAGCAGTGTGGGTCACTCGAACACTGAAGCTTTCTTT. Translation gives CASSVGHSNTEAFF. This chain links TRBV27 with TRBJ1-1; unclear D gene. The germline CDR1 and CDR2 sequences are MNHEY and SMNVEV (reference sequence). The CDR3 length is 14 residues. Trimming took 5 bases from V and 1 from J, leaving 11 bases between them.

CDR3 in DNA: TGTGCCAGCAGCGCGACAGATACGCAGTATTTT. It is translated as CASSATDTQYF. V and J are TRBV9 and TRBJ2-3; D gene ambiguous. This CDR3 spans 11 amino acids. CDR1 is SGDLS and CDR2 is YYNGEE in the germline V gene. Trimming shortened V by 3 bases and J by 3 bases, and 2 bases separated the two germline ends.

The chain combines TRBV2 with TRBJ2-5; D tentatively fits TRBD1 or TRBD2 (5 bases each). V was shortened by 9 bases and J by 2 bases, with 13 bases between the two germline ends. The CDR3 length is 13 residues. Germline-derived CDR1 and CDR2 are SNHLY and FYNNEI. The CDR3 DNA follows: TGTGCCAGTGGAGGAAGGGGTCAAGAGACCCAGTACTTC. It encodes CASGGRGQETQYF.

The chain is built from TRBV19 and TRBJ2-3; 7 bases map to TRBD2. This CDR3 spans 15 amino acids. V was clipped by 4 bases and J by 4 bases; unmatched bases: 8. Germline lookup yields CDR1 LNHDA and CDR2 SQIVND (reference sequence). The CDR3 reads CASSSSTGGSDTQYF. The CDR3 DNA sequence: TGTGCCAGTAGTAGTTCAACGGGGGGTTCAGATACGCAGTATTTT.

This clone has more than one count but fewer than ten. J is TRBJ2-7 and V is TRBV5-1; D remains unclear. CDR3 length: 14 residues. V gave up 3 bases and J gave up 0 bases, with 10 bases separating them. Per the germline V gene, CDR1 is SGHRS and CDR2 is YFSETQ. This CDR3 is CASSSTADSYEQYF. The DNA for the CDR3 is TGCGCCAGCAGCTCGACGGCCGACTCCTACGAGCAGTACTTC.

This sequence joins TRBV4-1 and TRBJ1-5; no definite D call. Trimming removed 4 bases from V and 4 bases from J, with 11 bases in between. The CDR3 consists of 14 residues. Germline CDR1 and CDR2: MGHRA and YSYEKL. The CDR3 loop is CASSLSARNQPQHF. CDR3 bases: TGCGCCAGCAGCCTTAGCGCGAGAAATCAGCCCCAGCATTTT.

CDR3 loop: CATRQSGEQFF. The CDR3 DNA follows: TGTGCCACCAGGCAATCGGGTGAGCAGTTCTTC. The genes are TRBV15 and TRBJ2-1; D is unresolved. The V end was cut by 6 bases, the J end by 9 bases, with 9 bases between. Germline values: CDR1 LNHNV, CDR2 YYDKDF (reference sequence). This CDR3 has 11 amino acids.

This rearrangement joins TRBV27 to TRBJ2-1; 9 nucleotides align to TRBD2. CDR3 size: 14 residues. Trimming took 10 bases from V and 8 from J; bases not matched to a gene: 12. Germline loops: CDR1 MNHEY, CDR2 SMNVEV (reference sequence). Here the CDR3 reads CATGMGLATDEQFF. The CDR3, as DNA: TGTGCCACCGGGATGGGACTAGCAACGGATGAGCAGTTCTTC.

The sample holds a few counts of this clone. J is TRBJ2-2 and V is TRBV7-9; TRBD2 might be the D (6 bases). V was shortened by 5 bases and J by 4 bases, with 17 bases between the two germline ends. This CDR3 has 16 residues. Germline values: CDR1 SEHNR, CDR2 FQNEAQ (reference sequence). DNA of the CDR3: TGTGCCAGCAGCCCCCGGGACTGGATAGTCACCGGGGAGCTGTTTTTT. This translates into CASSPRDWIVTGELFF.

J is TRBJ2-3 and V is TRBV5-1, with TRBD2 matching over 11 bases. V lost 0 bases to trimming and J lost 2 bases; unmatched junction nucleotides: 8. Germline V gene lookup returns CDR1 SGHRS and CDR2 YFSETQ. The CDR3 runs 18 residues. The CDR3 here is CASSLGTLAGGNTDTQYF. In DNA, the CDR3 is TGCGCCAGCAGCTTGGGAACCCTAGCGGGGGGAAACACAGATACGCAGTATTTT.